Sequencing of this T cell receptor (beta chain) was carried out in a study of blood T cells in healthy people across ages. In the case of this clonotype: Its antigen is currently unknown.

A sample-barcoded 5' primer and a J-beta primer mix were used in a second PCR of about 7 to 12 cycles. TCRdb used MiXCR to reprocess the 5' RACE reads, holding one entry per CDR3 protein. The sample contains over a million distinct CDR3 sequences, under 55% of which appear only once. Findings and caveats of the study: A roughly linear age-dependent decrease characterized TCR beta diversity per million T cells.

The source is a woman younger than 35 in good health. Sequencing was carried out using blood.

For the CDR3, the DNA is TGTGCCAGCAGCCCGAGACTAGGGGGAGCAGATACGCAGTATTTT. Amino acids: CASSPRLGGADTQYF. The rearrangement joins TRBV7-2 to TRBJ2-3; D tentatively fits TRBD1 or TRBD2 (6 bases each). Germline V gene data show CDR1 as SGHTA and CDR2 as FQGNSA. V was pared by 5 bases and J by 4 bases, with 16 bases between. The CDR3 covers 15 residues.